This T cell receptor (beta chain) was observed in a study of neurological immune-mediated disorders. The CDR3 is made up of 13 amino acids. J lost 2 bases, V lost 4 bases, and 2 bases had no gene match. Germline V lookup: CDR1 SGHRS, CDR2 YFSETQ. This clonotype has ten or more counts. TCRdb re-called the 5' RACE reads with MiXCR, one entry per CDR3 protein. The profile shows approximately 70,000 distinct CDR3 sequences, less than 4% of them singletons. The chain couples TRBV5-1 to TRBJ2-7; 8 nucleotides match TRBD1. The sequence was obtained from a man in his thirties or forties with multiple sclerosis. The sample taken for sequencing was PBMCs. The chain's CDR3 is CASSTDRAYEQYF. CDR3 bases: TGCGCCAGCAGCACGGACAGGGCCTACGAGCAGTACTTC.